The 20 T cell receptor beta chains reported below all come from one sample, sequenced in a study of lymphopenia after photon versus proton radiotherapy. The protocol was immunoSEQ multiplex PCR, while the TCRdb copy is restricted to in-frame clones and leaves out a portion. The sample holds roughly 58,000 clones; approximately 90% are singletons and the top ten take more than 10%. The specimen comprised peripheral blood, sampled from a patient treated with proton-based radiotherapy. The receptor set was obtained from a man at least 80 years old with esophageal cancer.

The chain uses TRBV9 and TRBJ1-2, with 10 bases aligning to TRBD1. V dropped 1 base and J dropped 7; count of bases not matched to a gene: 7. The CDR3 runs 15 residues. Germline CDR1 reads SGDLS; CDR2 reads YYNGEE. The CDR3, as DNA: TGTGCCAGCAGCGTAACCCGGACAGGGGGTTTTGGCTACACCTTC. This translates into CASSVTRTGGFGYTF.

The CDR3 DNA sequence: TGTGCCAGCAGCTTAGGTAGGGGCAAGCAGGTCACAGATACGCAGTATTTT. Its translation: CASSLGRGKQVTDTQYF. This chain uses TRBV11-2 with TRBJ2-3; D is perhaps TRBD1 (5 bases). Looked up from germline, CDR1 is SGHAT and CDR2 is FQNNGV. Deletions cut 1 base from V and 2 bases from J, with 16 bases between. The CDR3 length is 17 residues.

The V call is TRBV19, the J call TRBJ2-7, with TRBD2 matching over 8 bases. This CDR3 contains 13 residues. Germline CDR1 and CDR2: LNHDA and SQIVND (reference sequence). The V gene end was trimmed by 6 bases and the J gene end by 6 bases; junction bases not matched to a gene: 7. The CDR3 DNA reads as TGTGCCAGTAGGAATGGACTAGCACTCGAGCAGTACTTC. Amino acid sequence: CASRNGLALEQYF.

The V gene is TRBV29-1, the J gene TRBJ2-1, with D uncertain. V lost 4 bases, J lost 5 bases, and 30 bases lay in between. The CDR3 runs 19 residues. Germline V gives CDR1 SQVTM, CDR2 ANQGSEA. The CDR3 here is CSVVDALETDRLPHNEQFF. The CDR3 coding sequence is TGCAGCGTTGTGGACGCTCTTGAAACCGATCGCCTTCCTCACAATGAGCAGTTCTTC.

The chain has TRBV6-1 and TRBJ2-7; 9 nucleotides match TRBD2. There are 16 residues in the CDR3. Germline V gives CDR1 MNHNS, CDR2 SASEGT. J gave up 2 bases and V 2 bases, and 7 bases lay outside the gene matches. CDR3: CASSEFEREDAYEQYF. CDR3 nucleotides: TGTGCCAGCAGTGAATTCGAGCGGGAGGATGCCTACGAGCAGTACTTC.

The genes are TRBV19 and TRBJ2-7; TRBD1 aligns across 10 bases. CDR1 is LNHDA, CDR2 SQIVND, per germline (reference sequence). The CDR3 contains 16 residues. Trimming at V came to 1 base and at J to 7 bases, leaving 10 bases not matched to a gene. Here the CDR3 reads CASSIGPGQGNGEQYF. The CDR3 DNA is TGTGCCAGTAGTATAGGTCCGGGACAGGGGAACGGTGAGCAGTACTTC. The entire variable domain, with the rest obtained from reference TRBV19 and TRBJ2-7, is as follows: DGGITQSPKYLFRKEGQNVTLSCEQNLNHDAMYWYRQDPGQGLRLIYYSQIVNDFQKGDIAEGYSVSREKKESFPLTVTSAQKNPTAFYLCASSIGPGQGNGEQYFGPGTRLTVT.

The chain couples TRBV10-3 to TRBJ2-2, with 14 bases fitting TRBD2. The CDR3 extends over 18 amino acids. Germline assignment: CDR1 ENHRY and CDR2 SYGVKD. Trimming took 6 bases from V and 3 from J; bases not matched to a gene: 9. Written as DNA, the CDR3 is TGTGCCATCAGAACCGGGACTAGCGGGGGCCCAGACACCGGGGAGCTGTTTTTT. This translates into CAIRTGTSGGPDTGELFF.

This chain uses TRBV5-1 with TRBJ2-7; D is perhaps TRBD1 (5 bases). The CDR3 contains 13 residues. V lost 4 bases and J lost 5, with 13 bases in between. The germline gives CDR1 SGHRS, CDR2 YFSETQ. The CDR3 nucleotides read TGCGCCAGCAGCCCGTCAGGGTCCAACGAGCAGTACTTC. It translates to CASSPSGSNEQYF.

The chain uses TRBV4-2 and TRBJ1-3; the D is unclear. Germline values: CDR1 LGHNA, CDR2 YNFKEQ. The CDR3 sequence is 14 residues long. V dropped 4 bases and J dropped 1 base, with 8 bases sitting between them. CDR3 DNA sequence: TGTGCCAGCAGCCTGGAAGGATCTGGAAACACCATATATTTT. Protein sequence: CASSLEGSGNTIYF.

The chain links TRBV27 to TRBJ1-1; no clear D gene. This CDR3 is 15 amino acids long. V gave up 3 bases and J gave up 0 bases, with 11 bases separating them. The germline CDR1 and CDR2 sequences are MNHEY and SMNVEV (reference sequence). The CDR3 reads CASSFRHSLNTEAFF. CDR3 bases: TGTGCCAGCAGTTTTAGGCACAGCTTGAACACTGAAGCTTTCTTT.

The rearrangement uses TRBV7-2 and TRBJ2-5, with TRBD2 matching over 11 bases. V shed 3 bases, J shed 4 bases, and the junction held 4 bases outside the gene matches. The CDR3 extends over 15 amino acids. Germline V gene data show CDR1 as SGHTA and CDR2 as FQGNSA. In nucleotides, the CDR3 is TGTGCCAGCAGCTTTACTAGCGGGAGTAGAGAGACCCAGTACTTC. Protein product: CASSFTSGSRETQYF.

J is TRBJ2-3 and V is TRBV30; the D is unclear. The V end lost 3 bases, the J end lost 6 bases, and 7 bases lay between the germline ends. The length of the CDR3 is 11 residues. Per the germline V gene, CDR1 is GTSNPN and CDR2 is SVGIG (reference sequence). The CDR3 loop is CAWSLGDTQYF. CDR3 coding DNA: TGTGCCTGGAGCCTAGGGGATACGCAGTATTTT.

The CDR3 region is CASSVQNRGYNEQFF. In DNA form, the CDR3 reads TGTGCCAGCAGCGTTCAAAACAGGGGCTACAATGAGCAGTTCTTC. The chain joins TRBV9 to TRBJ2-1, with 7 bases fitting TRBD1. V was clipped by 2 bases and J by 3 bases; unmatched bases: 5. The CDR3 runs 15 residues. Germline CDR1 reads SGDLS; CDR2 reads YYNGEE.

The chain recombines TRBV5-5 with TRBJ1-6, with TRBD1 as a possible D gene (6 bases). The CDR3 runs 14 residues. Per the germline V gene, CDR1 is SGHKS and CDR2 is YYEKEE (reference sequence). Trimming stripped 0 bases from V and 7 bases from J, with 8 bases between. The CDR3 DNA reads as TGTGCCAGCAGCTTGGGACAGGAGAATTCACCCCTCCACTTT. Translation gives CASSLGQENSPLHF.

This chain connects TRBV9 to TRBJ2-1; TRBD1 agrees at 9 bases. The length of the CDR3 is 17 residues. Germline V gives CDR1 SGDLS, CDR2 YYNGEE. V shed 3 bases, J shed 6 bases, and the junction held 13 bases outside the gene matches. The CDR3 bases are TGTGCCAGCAGCGCTAAACTGAGGGGACAGGGACCCAATGAGCAGTTCTTC. It specifies CASSAKLRGQGPNEQFF. Filled out from reference TRBV9 and TRBJ2-1, the complete variable domain reads DSGVTQTPKHLITATGQRVTLRCSPRSGDLSVYWYQQSLDQGLQFLIQYYNGEERAKGNILERFSAQQFPDLHSELNLSSLELGDSALYFCASSAKLRGQGPNEQFFGPGTRLTVL.

The CDR3, as DNA: TGTGCCATCAGTGCACTAGCGGGCTACGAGCAGTACTTC. Its translation: CAISALAGYEQYF. The chain links TRBV10-3 to TRBJ2-7; 9 positions agree with TRBD2. Trimming cost V 4 bases and J 3 bases; bases outside gene matches: 1. The CDR3 has 13 residues. The germline gives CDR1 ENHRY, CDR2 SYGVKD.

CDR3 DNA sequence: TGTGCCAGTAGCCGCCTGGGCCCTCAAGAGACCCAGTACTTC. Translation gives CASSRLGPQETQYF. The genes are TRBV19 and TRBJ2-5; D remains ambiguous. The V end lost 6 bases, the J end lost 2 bases, and 13 bases lay between the germline ends. The CDR3 runs to 14 residues. The V gene's germline CDR1 is LNHDA and CDR2 SQIVND (reference sequence).

The chain combines TRBV2 with TRBJ2-3; TRBD1 matches 10 bases. The CDR3 extends over 13 amino acids. Germline V gene lookup returns CDR1 SNHLY and CDR2 FYNNEI. CDR3 sequence (DNA): TGTGCTACCTCGGGACAGGGGACAGATACGCAGTATTTT. It codes for CATSGQGTDTQYF. Supplemented by reference TRBV2 and TRBJ2-3, the full variable domain reads EPEVTQTPSHQVTQMGQEVILRCVPISNHLYFYWYRQILGQKVEFLVSFYNNEISEKSEIFDDQFSVERPDGSNFTLKIRSTKLEDSAMYFCATSGQGTDTQYFGPGTRLTVL.

The V gene is TRBV9, the J gene TRBJ2-1, with D possibly being TRBD2 (6 bases). Trimming took 0 bases from V and 10 from J, leaving 11 bases between them. Germline V gene sequence: CDR1 SGDLS, CDR2 YYNGEE. The CDR3 has 13 residues. The CDR3 reads CASSVEPGREQFF. The CDR3 region has the DNA TGTGCCAGCAGCGTAGAACCTGGGAGGGAGCAGTTCTTC.

CDR3 residues: CASSTLTSGGYNEQFF. For the CDR3, the DNA is TGCGCCAGCAGCACCCTTACTAGCGGGGGGTACAATGAGCAGTTCTTC. The chain recombines TRBV4-3 with TRBJ2-1; TRBD2 aligns across 12 bases. The CDR3 spans 16 residues. The junction had 6 bases not matched to a gene; V was cut back by 5 bases and J by 4 bases. CDR1 and CDR2 (germline): LGHNA, YSLEER.